This TCR beta chain was identified in a study of cytotoxic CD8 clonotypes in ibrutinib-treated CLL. For the study at large: It was after a median approximately twelve months of treatment, range 6 to 36, that response samples were taken.

Study-level results: Patients with sustained remission and those progressing were sampled at differing times. Age-matched healthy donor levels were exceeded by baseline clonality, which tracked circulating CD8+ T-cell counts.

This clone was counted only a few times. Its antigen is not identified. Germline CDR1 and CDR2: SGHTA and FQGNSA. This CDR3 is built from 15 residues. The trim removed 2 bases at V and 8 bases at J, leaving 9 bases unmatched. Produced via immunoSEQ multiplex PCR; TCRdb's table is partial and in-frame only. The repertoire consists of approximately 200,000 clones, with over 60% occurring once and the leading ten covering 13%. Sample: PBMCs, taken after 24 months of ibrutinib treatment. The chain carries TRBV7-2 and TRBJ1-2, with 9 bases matching TRBD1. The TCR comes from a human donor with chronic lymphocytic leukemia. The CDR3 spells CASSLSRTGVGGYTF. CDR3 nucleotide sequence: TGTGCCAGCAGCTTAAGCAGGACAGGGGTTGGCGGCTACACCTTC.